This TCR beta chain appears in the sequencing data of a study of blood T cell repertoires in COVID-19. TCRdb keeps only in-frame clones here, not all; method: immunoSEQ multiplex PCR. The table includes some 290,000 clones, under 95% detected once. Participants came from around 25 US areas, aged about 18 to 90 years. This clone was counted once. What was sequenced was PBMCs or T cells enriched from blood (not recorded which). The receptor was isolated from a middle-aged woman with acute COVID-19.

In DNA form, the CDR3 reads TGTGCCAGCTCACCCCCACAGGGGGCAGATACGCAGTATTTT. The encoded protein is CASSPPQGADTQYF. This chain connects TRBV18 to TRBJ2-3, with 8 bases fitting TRBD1. The CDR3 is made up of 14 amino acids. In germline, CDR1 is KGHSH, CDR2 LQKENI. Germline trimming cut 3 bases from V and 4 bases from J; bases unmatched to any gene: 3.